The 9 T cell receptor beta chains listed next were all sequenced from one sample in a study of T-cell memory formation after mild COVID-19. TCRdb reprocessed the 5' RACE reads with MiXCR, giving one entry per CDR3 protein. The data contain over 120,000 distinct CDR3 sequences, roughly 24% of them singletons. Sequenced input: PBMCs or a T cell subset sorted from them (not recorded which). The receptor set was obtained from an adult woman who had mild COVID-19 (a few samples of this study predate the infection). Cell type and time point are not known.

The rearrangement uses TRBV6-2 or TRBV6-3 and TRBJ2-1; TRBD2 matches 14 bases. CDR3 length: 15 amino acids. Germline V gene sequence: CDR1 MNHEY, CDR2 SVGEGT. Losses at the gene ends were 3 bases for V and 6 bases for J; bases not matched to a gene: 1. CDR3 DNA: TGTGCCAGCAGTTATGGACTAGCGGGAGGCAATGAGCAGTTCTTC. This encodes CASSYGLAGGNEQFF.

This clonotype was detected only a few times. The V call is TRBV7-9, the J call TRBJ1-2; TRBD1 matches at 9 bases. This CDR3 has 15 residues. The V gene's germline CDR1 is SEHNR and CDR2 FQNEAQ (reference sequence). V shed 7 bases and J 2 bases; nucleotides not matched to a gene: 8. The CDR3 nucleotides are TGTGCCAGCACCCGTCCGGGACAGGGCAACTATGGCTACACCTTC. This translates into CASTRPGQGNYGYTF.

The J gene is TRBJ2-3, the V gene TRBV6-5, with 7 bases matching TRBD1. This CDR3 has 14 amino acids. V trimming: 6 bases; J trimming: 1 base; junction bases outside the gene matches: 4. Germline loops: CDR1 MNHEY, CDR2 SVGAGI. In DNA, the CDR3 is TGTGCCAGCAGCGGGACAGCACGCACAGATACGCAGTATTTT. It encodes CASSGTARTDTQYF.

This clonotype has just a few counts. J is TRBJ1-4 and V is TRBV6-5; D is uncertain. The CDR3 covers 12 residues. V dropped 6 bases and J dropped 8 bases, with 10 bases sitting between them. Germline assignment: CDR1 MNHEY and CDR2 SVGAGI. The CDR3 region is CASSTNREKLFF. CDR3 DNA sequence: TGTGCCAGCAGCACCAATAGGGAAAAACTGTTTTTT.

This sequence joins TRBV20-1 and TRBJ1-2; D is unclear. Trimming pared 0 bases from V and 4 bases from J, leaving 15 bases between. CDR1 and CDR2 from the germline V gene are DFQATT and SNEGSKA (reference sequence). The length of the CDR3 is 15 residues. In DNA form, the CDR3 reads TGCAGTGCTAGAGATTTCGGCTACTCAATCTATGGCTACACCTTC. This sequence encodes CSARDFGYSIYGYTF.

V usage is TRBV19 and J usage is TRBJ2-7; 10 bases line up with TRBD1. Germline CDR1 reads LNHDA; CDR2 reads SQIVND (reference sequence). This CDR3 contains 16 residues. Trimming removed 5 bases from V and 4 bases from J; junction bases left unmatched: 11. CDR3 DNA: TGTGCCAGTAGTCTCTCGGACAGGGGGGATTTATACGAGCAGTACTTC. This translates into CASSLSDRGDLYEQYF.

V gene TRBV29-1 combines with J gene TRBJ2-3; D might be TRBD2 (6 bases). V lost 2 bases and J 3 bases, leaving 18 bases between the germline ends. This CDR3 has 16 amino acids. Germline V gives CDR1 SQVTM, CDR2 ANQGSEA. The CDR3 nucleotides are TGCAGCGTTGAACCACTCTTAGCGGAAGCGACAGATACGCAGTATTTT. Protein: CSVEPLLAEATDTQYF.

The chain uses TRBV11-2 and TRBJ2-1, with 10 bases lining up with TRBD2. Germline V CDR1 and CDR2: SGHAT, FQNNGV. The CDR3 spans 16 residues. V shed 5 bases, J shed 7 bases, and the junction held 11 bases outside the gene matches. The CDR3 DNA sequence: TGTGCCAGCAGCGGGGCGGCTAGCGGGAGTAGAAATGAGCAGTTCTTC. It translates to CASSGAASGSRNEQFF.

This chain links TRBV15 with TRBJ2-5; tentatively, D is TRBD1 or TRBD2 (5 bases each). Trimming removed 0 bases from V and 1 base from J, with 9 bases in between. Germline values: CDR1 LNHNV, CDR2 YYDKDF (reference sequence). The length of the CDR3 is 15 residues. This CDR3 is CATSRDRGSQETQYF. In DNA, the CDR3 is TGTGCCACCAGCAGAGATCGGGGCAGCCAAGAGACCCAGTACTTC.